The rows below give T cell receptor beta chains drawn from one sample of a study of blood T cell repertoires in COVID-19. Method: immunoSEQ multiplex PCR; TCRdb's copy keeps in-frame clones and lacks some. The table has about 240,000 clones, about nine tenths seen once. Sequenced: peripheral blood. These TCRs come from a man between 25 and 39 years old with COVID-19, enrolled during active disease. Each CDR3 is given with its conserved first and last residue. D genes are given only for firm matches. Clone size is stated in some rows and not others, as once, few, many or a class when expanded.

clone_size,j_call,v_call,d_call,cdr3_nt,cdr3_aa
NA,TRBJ1-4,TRBV7-9,TRBD1,TGTGCCAGCAGCTTATCTTCCGGCAGGGGGCGAGAAAAACTGTTTTTT,CASSLSSGRGREKLFF
NA,TRBJ1-1,TRBV18,TRBD1,TGTGCCAGCTCGGAAGGGACAGGGGCAAGGAACACTGAAGCTTTCTTT,CASSEGTGARNTEAFF
NA,TRBJ2-5,TRBV6-4,TRBD1,TGTGCCAGCAGCCAGACAGGGGGAGAGACCCAGTACTTC,CASSQTGGETQYF
NA,TRBJ2-4,TRBV10-3,NA,TGTGCCATCAGTTCGACTAAAAACATTCAGTACTTC,CAISSTKNIQYF
NA,TRBJ1-2,TRBV18,NA,TGTGCCAGCTCACCAGGGCAGTTTGATAGTGGCTACACCTTC,CASSPGQFDSGYTF
NA,TRBJ2-7,TRBV6-5,NA,TGTGCCAGCAGTTACTCGGGGCAGGGCCCGGGTTACGAGCAGTACTTC,CASSYSGQGPGYEQYF
NA,TRBJ1-4,TRBV6-5,TRBD1,TGTGCCAGTTCGACAGGGCGGGCTGAAAAACTGTTTTTT,CASSTGRAEKLFF
NA,TRBJ1-5,TRBV10-3,NA,TGTGCCATCAGCCTTTCCCCCGCGATGGATCAGCCCCAGCATTTT,CAISLSPAMDQPQHF
NA,TRBJ2-3,TRBV5-1,NA,TGCGCCAGCAGCTCTCGGGGGACGGACCGCACAGATACGCAGTATTTT,CASSSRGTDRTDTQYF
NA,TRBJ2-1,TRBV4-2,TRBD2,TGTGCCAGCAGCCAAGATCAAGGCGGGAGCTCCTACAATGAGCAGTTCTTC,CASSQDQGGSSYNEQFF
NA,TRBJ1-4,TRBV2,TRBD1,TGTGCCAGCAGGGGACAGTTTAATGAAAAACTGTTTTTT,CASRGQFNEKLFF
NA,TRBJ1-2,TRBV28,TRBD1,TGTGCCAGCAGTACCCCAGGGGGTGGCTACACCTTC,CASSTPGGGYTF
NA,TRBJ2-2,TRBV6-5,TRBD1,TGTGCCAGCAGTTCGGACAGGGATTCGAGCGCTGGGGAGCTGTTTTTT,CASSSDRDSSAGELFF
NA,TRBJ2-1,TRBV5-5,TRBD1,TGTGCCAGCAGCCACGGACAGGGGTACAATGAGCAGTTCTTC,CASSHGQGYNEQFF
once,TRBJ1-1,TRBV16,NA,TGTGCCAGCAGCCAATATGTCACAGAAATGAACACTGAAGCTTTCTTT,CASSQYVTEMNTEAFF
NA,TRBJ2-6,TRBV5-6,TRBD1,TGTGCCAGCAGCTTGGGAAGGGGGCTCGGGGCCAACGTCCTGACTTTC,CASSLGRGLGANVLTF
NA,TRBJ2-7,TRBV9,TRBD2,TGTGCCAGCAGCGTAGAAGCGGGGGGGCCTTCCTACGAGCAGTACTTC,CASSVEAGGPSYEQYF
NA,TRBJ2-7,TRBV9,NA,TGTGCCAGCAGCGTAAAAGGGGAATACGAGCAGTACTTC,CASSVKGEYEQYF
once,TRBJ1-2,TRBV12-3/TRBV12-4,NA,TGTGCCAGCAGTTTAGCTCCGGAGTATGGCTACACCTTC,CASSLAPEYGYTF
NA,TRBJ1-6,TRBV10-3,NA,TGTGCCATCAGTGATCCGCCAGCAGGTTCACCCCTCCACTTT,CAISDPPAGSPLHF
NA,TRBJ1-4,TRBV4-1,NA,TGCGCCAGCAGCCAAGGGCAGATTAATGAAAAACTGTTTTTT,CASSQGQINEKLFF
NA,TRBJ2-1,TRBV7-9,TRBD2,TGTGCCAGCAGCCCTACTAGCGGGGGGGTGAATGAGCAGTTCTTC,CASSPTSGGVNEQFF
NA,TRBJ1-1,TRBV29-1,TRBD1,TGCAGCGTTTCAATGGACAGGGTGAACACTGAAGCTTTCTTT,CSVSMDRVNTEAFF
NA,TRBJ2-3,TRBV9,NA,TGTGCCAGCAGCGTGGGCTGGCGGGGAGTCACAGATACGCAGTATTTT,CASSVGWRGVTDTQYF
once,TRBJ1-1,TRBV6-5,TRBD1,TGTGCCAGCAGTTACGGACAGGGGCGGAACACTGAAGCTTTCTTT,CASSYGQGRNTEAFF
NA,TRBJ2-1,TRBV24-1,TRBD1,TGTGCCACCAGGGAAGGACAGGGAACGGGGCCGCAGTTCTTC,CATREGQGTGPQFF
NA,TRBJ1-1,TRBV4-2,NA,TGTGCCAGCAGCCAAGATCTGGCCACATCTCCGGGACACTGGAACACTGAAGCTTTCTTT,CASSQDLATSPGHWNTEAFF
NA,TRBJ1-1,TRBV7-9,NA,TGTGCCAGCAGCCGTGAGATCGCTGAAGCTTTCTTT,CASSREIAEAFF
NA,TRBJ1-1,TRBV7-7,NA,TGTGCCAGCAGCTACCGGACCAGGGGTAGGAACACTGAAGCTTTCTTT,CASSYRTRGRNTEAFF
NA,TRBJ2-3,TRBV12-3/TRBV12-4,NA,TGTGCCAGCAGGACAACAGATACGCAGTATTTT,CASRTTDTQYF
few,TRBJ1-2,TRBV10-3,NA,TGTGCCATCAGCGATACATCGGGAGGAGGCTACACCTTC,CAISDTSGGGYTF
NA,TRBJ2-6,TRBV20-1,NA,TGCAGTGCTAGTTCCGGCAACCACGGGTCTGGGGCCAACGTCCTGACTTTC,CSASSGNHGSGANVLTF
once,TRBJ1-2,TRBV4-1,NA,TGCGCCAGCAGCCCGGGTCTGGACTATGGCTACACCTTC,CASSPGLDYGYTF
NA,TRBJ2-7,TRBV11-2,NA,TGTGCCAGCAGCTTAGGGATCGGACAGACCTACGAGCAGTACTTC,CASSLGIGQTYEQYF
NA,TRBJ1-5,TRBV6-1,NA,TGTGCCAGCAGTGGCGGGACCCAAAGGCAGCCCCAGCATTTT,CASSGGTQRQPQHF
once,TRBJ2-7,TRBV29-1,NA,TGCAGCGTTGAAGATTCCTCCGGCTACGAGCAGTACTTC,CSVEDSSGYEQYF
NA,TRBJ2-7,TRBV27,NA,TGTGCCAGCAGTTTAAAGAAGGGGGATGGGTCCTACGAGCAGTACTTC,CASSLKKGDGSYEQYF
NA,TRBJ1-6,TRBV6-5,TRBD1,TGTGCCAGCAGCCTGGGACAGCTTAATTCACCCCTCCACTTT,CASSLGQLNSPLHF
NA,TRBJ1-1,TRBV19,NA,TGTGCCAGTTCCCCAGGGGTTCGGCCCACTGAAGCTTTCTTT,CASSPGVRPTEAFF
once,TRBJ2-7,TRBV30,TRBD2,TGTGCCTGGACTTTAGCGGGGGGGCTCTACGAGCAGTACTTC,CAWTLAGGLYEQYF
NA,TRBJ2-5,TRBV6-5,NA,TGTGCCAGCAGTTACCTTCAGACCCAGTACTTC,CASSYLQTQYF